These 8 T cell receptor beta chains originate from one sample sequenced in a study of blood T cell repertoires in COVID-19. Libraries were prepared by immunoSEQ multiplex PCR; TCRdb keeps only in-frame clonotypes and omits some of them. The sample includes roughly 130,000 clones, roughly 84% of them seen just once. What was sequenced was peripheral blood. The receptors shown here come from a man between 25 and 39 years old with COVID-19, enrolled during active disease.

CDR3 sequence reads: CASSLVMASGKATQYF. The CDR3 DNA is TGTGCCAGCAGCTTAGTTATGGCTAGCGGGAAGGCTACGCAGTATTTT. The V call is TRBV7-2, the J call TRBJ2-3, with 9 bases identical to TRBD2. V shed 1 base and J 8 bases; nucleotides not matched to a gene: 10. The germline CDR1 and CDR2 sequences are SGHTA and FQGNSA. This CDR3 comprises 16 residues.

This rearrangement joins TRBV10-3 to TRBJ2-1, with D possibly TRBD2 on 6 matching bases. Trimming removed 8 bases at V and 5 bases at J, with 19 bases between. The CDR3 extends over 15 amino acids. The germline gives CDR1 ENHRY, CDR2 SYGVKD. CDR3 coding DNA: TGTGCCATCGGAGGGAGTGGAGGTAAACACAATGAGCAGTTCTTC. It yields the protein CAIGGSGGKHNEQFF.

V and J are TRBV24-1 and TRBJ1-2; 12 bases map to TRBD1. The CDR3 is 16 residues long. From germline, CDR1 is KGHDR and CDR2 SFDVKD. With V trimmed by 4 bases and J by 4 bases, 6 bases remained unmatched. The CDR3 protein is CATSDPRDRGLYGYTF. CDR3 coding DNA: TGTGCCACCAGTGACCCCCGGGACAGGGGGCTCTATGGCTACACCTTC.

This chain uses TRBV28 with TRBJ2-1; 14 bases agree with TRBD2. In germline, CDR1 is MDHEN, CDR2 SYDVKM. The CDR3 has 16 residues. V dropped 6 bases and J dropped 12; count of bases not matched to a gene: 13. The CDR3 nucleotides are TGTGCCAGCAGCTACCCCGGGACTAGCGGGAGAGGAGGGCAGTTCTTC. Translated, it gives CASSYPGTSGRGGQFF.

The chain couples TRBV27 to TRBJ2-3, with 13 bases matching TRBD2. Germline values: CDR1 MNHEY, CDR2 SMNVEV (reference sequence). The CDR3 runs to 15 residues. The junction had 3 bases not matched to a gene; V was cut back by 3 bases and J by 6 bases. CDR3 sequence reads: CASSFGLAGVDTQYF. The CDR3 DNA follows: TGTGCCAGCAGTTTCGGACTAGCGGGGGTGGATACGCAGTATTTT.

V usage is TRBV6-5 and J usage is TRBJ1-6; 10 nucleotides match TRBD1. Germline V gives CDR1 MNHEY, CDR2 SVGAGI. V gave up 3 bases and J gave up 7 bases; unmatched junction bases: 3. This CDR3 is built from 15 residues. DNA of the CDR3: TGTGCCAGCAGTTATTTGGGACAGGGGAATTCACCCCTCCACTTT. It is translated as CASSYLGQGNSPLHF.

J is TRBJ2-7 and V is TRBV27, with TRBD2 identical over 10 bases. V dropped 5 bases and J dropped 4; count of bases not matched to a gene: 8. Germline CDR1 is MNHEY and CDR2 is SMNVEV (reference sequence). The CDR3 has 15 amino acids. The CDR3 sequence is CASSISGRAPYEQYF. The CDR3 DNA reads TGTGCCAGCAGTATAAGCGGGAGGGCCCCATACGAGCAGTACTTC.

J is TRBJ2-3 and V is TRBV7-2; D might be TRBD1 (6 bases). The CDR3 spans 16 residues. V was clipped by 5 bases and J by 1 base, with 16 bases between them. Germline CDR1 is SGHTA and CDR2 is FQGNSA. The CDR3 spells CASSASLQGGTDTQYF. For the CDR3, the DNA is TGTGCCAGCAGCGCCAGTCTACAGGGAGGCACAGATACGCAGTATTTT.